This TCR beta chain came from a study of cytomegalovirus exposure and HLA in healthy donors. Study observations and caveats: Reports indicated that the classifier achieved high specificity and sensitivity in diagnosing cytomegalovirus status. Sequencing likely caused a cluster of highly shared sequence variants.

The germline CDR1 and CDR2 sequences are SGDLS and YYNGEE. V was cut by 2 bases and J by 2 bases, with 14 bases left in between. The CDR3 totals 15 residues. For this clone: Antigen unknown.

The PCR had 60 Vbeta and 13 Jbeta primers. Per the original methods: Unique TCR beta chains totaled roughly 79 million in a later count, with roughly 12 million of them shared. The protocol was immunoSEQ multiplex PCR, while the TCRdb copy is restricted to in-frame clones and leaves out a portion. V and J calls plus clone size are reproduced from that table; the DNA served to infer D and trimming. In the table there are some 130,000 clones, 60% to 80% of which are singletons. The V call is TRBV9, the J call TRBJ2-7; D possibly corresponds to TRBD1 (6 bases). This receptor was identified in a man aged 25 to 40 in good health and CMV-seronegative. The sequencing sample was made of PBMCs. The CDR3 DNA reads TGTGCCAGCAGCGTCGGGCAGGGGTCTACCTACGAGCAGTACTTC. Its protein product is CASSVGQGSTYEQYF.